This entry features one T cell receptor beta chain sequence. Its antigen remains unknown. The sample belongs to a study of blood T cells in healthy people across ages. Notes on the study in general: The fall in TCR beta diversity per million T cells was roughly linear with age.

There were at least 5 micrograms of total RNA extracted from every sample. The use of a sample-barcoded 5' primer and a J-beta primer mix characterized a second PCR of roughly 7 to 11 cycles. TCRdb reanalysed the 5' RACE reads using MiXCR and keeps one entry per CDR3 protein. The sample consists of 850,000 to 1,300,000 distinct CDR3 sequences, 45% of them appearing once. The V gene end was trimmed by 6 bases and the J gene end by 4 bases; junction bases not matched to a gene: 9. CDR1 is MNHEY, CDR2 SMNVEV, per germline (reference sequence). The CDR3 has 15 amino acids. The J gene is TRBJ1-1, the V gene TRBV27, with 9 bases matching TRBD1. The clonotype was recovered from a woman aged 55-69 years in good health. The source material was blood. The CDR3 nucleotides are TGTGCCAGCAGATTTAACAGGGGGCCGGGCACTGAAGCTTTCTTT. This gives the protein CASRFNRGPGTEAFF.